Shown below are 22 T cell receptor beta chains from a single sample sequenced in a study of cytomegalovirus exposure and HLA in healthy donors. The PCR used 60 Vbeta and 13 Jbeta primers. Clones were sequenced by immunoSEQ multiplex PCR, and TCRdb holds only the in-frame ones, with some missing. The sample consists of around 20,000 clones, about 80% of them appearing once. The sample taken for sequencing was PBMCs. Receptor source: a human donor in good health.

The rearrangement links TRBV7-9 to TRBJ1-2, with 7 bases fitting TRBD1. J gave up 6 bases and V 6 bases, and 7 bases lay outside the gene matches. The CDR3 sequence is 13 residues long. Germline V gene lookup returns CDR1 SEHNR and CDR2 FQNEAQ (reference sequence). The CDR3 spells CASRPGGYHGYTF. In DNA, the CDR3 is TGTGCCAGCAGACCAGGGGGGTATCATGGCTACACCTTC.

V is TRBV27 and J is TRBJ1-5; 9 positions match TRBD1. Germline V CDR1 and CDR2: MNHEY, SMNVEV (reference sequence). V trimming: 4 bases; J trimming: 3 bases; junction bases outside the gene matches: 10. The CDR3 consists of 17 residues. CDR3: CASSSQQGARDNQPQHF. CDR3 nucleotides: TGTGCCAGCAGTTCGCAACAGGGGGCGAGGGACAATCAGCCCCAGCATTTT.

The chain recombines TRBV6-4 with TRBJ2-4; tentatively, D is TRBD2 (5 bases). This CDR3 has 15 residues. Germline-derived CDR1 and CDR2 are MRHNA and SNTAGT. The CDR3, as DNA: TGTGCTCTCCGGCTCAGTGAGGGAGCCAAAAACATTCAGTACTTC. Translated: CALRLSEGAKNIQYF.

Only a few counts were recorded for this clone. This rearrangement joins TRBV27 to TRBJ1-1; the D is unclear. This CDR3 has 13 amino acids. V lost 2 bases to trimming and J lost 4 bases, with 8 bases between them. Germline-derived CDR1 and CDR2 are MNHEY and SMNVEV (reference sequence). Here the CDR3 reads CASSLTVFTEAFF. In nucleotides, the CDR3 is TGTGCCAGCAGTTTAACGGTTTTCACTGAAGCTTTCTTT.

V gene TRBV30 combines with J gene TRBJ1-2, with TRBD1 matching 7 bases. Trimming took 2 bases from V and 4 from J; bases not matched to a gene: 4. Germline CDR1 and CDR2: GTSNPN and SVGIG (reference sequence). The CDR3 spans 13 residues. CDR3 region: CAWSQGQIYGYTF. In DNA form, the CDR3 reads TGTGCCTGGAGTCAGGGACAGATCTATGGCTACACCTTC.

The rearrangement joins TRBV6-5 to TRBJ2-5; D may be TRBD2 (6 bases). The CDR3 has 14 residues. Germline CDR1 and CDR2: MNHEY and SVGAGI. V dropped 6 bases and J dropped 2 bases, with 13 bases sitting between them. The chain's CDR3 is CASSLGGPQETQYF. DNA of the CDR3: TGTGCCAGCAGCCTGGGGGGTCCACAAGAGACCCAGTACTTC.

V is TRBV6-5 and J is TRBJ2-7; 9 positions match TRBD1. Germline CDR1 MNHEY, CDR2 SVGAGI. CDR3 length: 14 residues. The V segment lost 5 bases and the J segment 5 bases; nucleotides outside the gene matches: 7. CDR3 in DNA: TGTGCCAGCAGTGGAAGGGGACAGGGAAACGAGCAGTACTTC. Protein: CASSGRGQGNEQYF.

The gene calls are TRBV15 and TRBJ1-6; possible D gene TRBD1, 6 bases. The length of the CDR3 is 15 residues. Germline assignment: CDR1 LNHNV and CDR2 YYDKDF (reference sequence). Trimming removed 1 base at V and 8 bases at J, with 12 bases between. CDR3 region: CATSRGFEGDSPLHF. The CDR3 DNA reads TGTGCCACCAGCAGAGGGTTCGAGGGGGATTCACCCCTCCACTTT.

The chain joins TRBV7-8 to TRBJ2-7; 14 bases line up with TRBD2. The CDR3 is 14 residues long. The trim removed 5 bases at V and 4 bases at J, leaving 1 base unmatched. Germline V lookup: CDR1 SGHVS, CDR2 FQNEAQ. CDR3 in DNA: TGTGCCAGCAGCCGACTAGCGGGAGGGTACGAGCAGTACTTC. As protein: CASSRLAGGYEQYF.

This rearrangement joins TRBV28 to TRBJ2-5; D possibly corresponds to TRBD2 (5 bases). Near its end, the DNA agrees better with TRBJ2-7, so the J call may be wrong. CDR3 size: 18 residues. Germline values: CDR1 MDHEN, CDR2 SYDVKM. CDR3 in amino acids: CASSQGLGRGRSSYEQYF. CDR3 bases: TGTGCCAGCAGTCAAGGGTTGGGTCGGGGTCGTAGCTCCTACGAGCAGTACTTC.

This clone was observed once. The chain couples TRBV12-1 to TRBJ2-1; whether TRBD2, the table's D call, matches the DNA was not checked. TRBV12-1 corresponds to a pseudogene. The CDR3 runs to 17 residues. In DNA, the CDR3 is TGTGCCAGCAGCCATGGCGAGAGCGGGGCTTCCTACAATGAGCAGTTCTTC. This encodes CASSHGESGASYNEQFF.

The CDR3 sequence: CAINPTDNSPLHF. CDR3 DNA: TGTGCCATCAACCCTACTGATAATTCACCCCTCCACTTT. The rearrangement links TRBV10-3 to TRBJ1-6; no definite D call. This CDR3 contains 13 residues. Germline loops: CDR1 ENHRY, CDR2 SYGVKD. Trimming shortened V by 7 bases and J by 5 bases, and 9 bases separated the two germline ends.

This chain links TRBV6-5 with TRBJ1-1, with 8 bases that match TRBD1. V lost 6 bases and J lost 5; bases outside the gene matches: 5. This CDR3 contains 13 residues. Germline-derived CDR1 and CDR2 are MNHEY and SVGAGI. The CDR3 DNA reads TGTGCCAGCAGACAGGGGGTAGGGACTGAAGCTTTCTTT. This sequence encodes CASRQGVGTEAFF.

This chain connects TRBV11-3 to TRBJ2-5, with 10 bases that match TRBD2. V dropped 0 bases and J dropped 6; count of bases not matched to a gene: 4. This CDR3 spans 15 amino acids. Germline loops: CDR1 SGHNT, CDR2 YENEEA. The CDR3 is CASSLDGTSDQTQYF. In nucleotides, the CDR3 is TGTGCCAGCAGCTTAGATGGGACTAGCGACCAGACCCAGTACTTC.

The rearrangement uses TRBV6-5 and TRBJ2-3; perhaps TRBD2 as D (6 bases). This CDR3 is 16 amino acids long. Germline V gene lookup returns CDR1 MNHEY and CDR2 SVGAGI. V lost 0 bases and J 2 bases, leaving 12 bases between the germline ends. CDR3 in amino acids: CASSYSLSGLTDTQYF. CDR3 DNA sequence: TGTGCCAGCAGTTACTCGCTTAGCGGACTCACAGATACGCAGTATTTT.

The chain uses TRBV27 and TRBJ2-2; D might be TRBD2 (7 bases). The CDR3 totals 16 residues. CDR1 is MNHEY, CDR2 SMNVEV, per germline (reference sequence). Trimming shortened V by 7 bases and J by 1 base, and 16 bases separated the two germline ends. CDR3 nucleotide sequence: TGTGCCAGCACCTTAAACGGGGGGCTGAACACCGGGGAGCTGTTTTTT. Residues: CASTLNGGLNTGELFF.

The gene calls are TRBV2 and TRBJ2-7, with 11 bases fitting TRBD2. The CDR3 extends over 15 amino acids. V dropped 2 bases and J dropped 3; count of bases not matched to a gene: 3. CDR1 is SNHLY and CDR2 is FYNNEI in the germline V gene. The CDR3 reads CASSEPLAGDYEQYF. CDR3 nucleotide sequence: TGTGCCAGCAGTGAACCACTAGCGGGAGACTACGAGCAGTACTTC.

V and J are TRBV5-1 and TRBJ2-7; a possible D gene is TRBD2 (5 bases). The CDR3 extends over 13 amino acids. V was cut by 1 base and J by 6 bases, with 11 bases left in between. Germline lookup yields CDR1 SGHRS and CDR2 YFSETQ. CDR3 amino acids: CASSLKRAREQYF. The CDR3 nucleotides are TGCGCCAGCAGCTTGAAGAGGGCTCGCGAGCAGTACTTC.

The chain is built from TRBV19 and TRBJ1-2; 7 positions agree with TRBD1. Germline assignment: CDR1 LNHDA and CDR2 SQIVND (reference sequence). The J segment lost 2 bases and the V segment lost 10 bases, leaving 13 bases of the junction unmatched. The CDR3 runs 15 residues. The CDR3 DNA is TGTGCCACCCGCGGAGGACAGGTCCTAAACTATGGCTACACCTTC. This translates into CATRGGQVLNYGYTF.

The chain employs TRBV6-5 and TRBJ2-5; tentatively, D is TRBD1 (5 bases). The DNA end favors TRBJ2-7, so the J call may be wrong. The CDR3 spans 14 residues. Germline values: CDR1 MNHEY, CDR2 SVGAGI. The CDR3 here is CASSYSGQGDEQYF. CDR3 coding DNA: TGTGCCAGCAGTTACTCGGGGCAGGGTGACGAGCAGTACTTC.

CDR3 protein: CASSLRELSTDTQYF. Written as DNA, the CDR3 is TGTGCCAGCAGCTTGAGGGAGTTAAGCACAGATACGCAGTATTTT. This chain uses TRBV7-2 with TRBJ2-3, with D tentatively TRBD2 (5 bases). Trimming stripped 3 bases from V and 0 bases from J, with 10 bases between. This CDR3 spans 15 amino acids. The germline gives CDR1 SGHTA, CDR2 FQGNSA.

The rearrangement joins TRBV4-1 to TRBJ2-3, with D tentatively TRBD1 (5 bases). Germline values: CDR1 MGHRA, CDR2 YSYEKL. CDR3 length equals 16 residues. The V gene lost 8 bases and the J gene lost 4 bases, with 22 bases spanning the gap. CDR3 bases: TGCGCCAGCTCCCCTTTTGGGGCCGGTAGCCCAGATACGCAGTATTTT. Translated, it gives CASSPFGAGSPDTQYF.